Below, 23 T cell receptor beta chains from the same sample are listed, as sequenced in a study of cytomegalovirus exposure and HLA in healthy donors. PCR was performed using 60 Vbeta and 13 Jbeta primers. Measured with immunoSEQ multiplex PCR; TCRdb has only the in-frame clones, and not every one. The repertoire holds some 150,000 clones, with 87% as singletons. Sequencing was carried out using PBMCs. The origin of the receptors is a woman aged 25-40 years in good health and CMV-seronegative.

The rearrangement joins TRBV2 to TRBJ1-1; 7 nucleotides line up with TRBD1. From germline, CDR1 is SNHLY and CDR2 FYNNEI. The CDR3 runs 14 residues. The V gene end was trimmed by 7 bases and the J gene end by 2 bases; junction bases not matched to a gene: 7. The chain's CDR3 is CASTWTGINTEAFF. The CDR3 region has the DNA TGTGCCAGCACTTGGACAGGTATCAACACTGAAGCTTTCTTT.

This clone was seen only a few times. The chain combines TRBV5-6 with TRBJ1-6; TRBD1 agrees at 8 bases. Germline V CDR1 and CDR2: SGHDT, YYEEEE. The CDR3 contains 14 residues. The junction had 6 bases not matched to a gene; V was cut back by 4 bases and J by 9 bases. In DNA form, the CDR3 reads TGTGCCAGCAGCCCGGGACAGGTTCGTTCACCCCTCCACTTT. Translated, it gives CASSPGQVRSPLHF.

The genes are TRBV6-1 and TRBJ2-5, with D tentatively TRBD2 (7 bases). With the DNA end fitting TRBJ2-7 better, the J assignment may be wrong. The CDR3 totals 14 residues. Per the germline V gene, CDR1 is MNHNS and CDR2 is SASEGT. CDR3 sequence reads: CAAERGGAGGEQYF. The CDR3 nucleotides read TGTGCCGCCGAGAGGGGGGGGGCCGGTGGCGAGCAGTACTTC.

The rearrangement uses TRBV7-9 and TRBJ1-1; TRBD1 agrees at 7 bases. Trimming removed 5 bases from V and 8 bases from J; junction bases left unmatched: 5. From germline, CDR1 is SEHNR and CDR2 FQNEAQ (reference sequence). The CDR3 consists of 12 residues. As DNA, the CDR3 is TGTGCCAGCAGCCCCAGGACAGGCGAAGCTTTCTTT. Protein: CASSPRTGEAFF.

This chain uses TRBV5-4 with TRBJ1-6; TRBD1 is a possible D gene (5 bases). The germline CDR1 and CDR2 sequences are SGHNT and YYREEE (reference sequence). Trimming cost V 2 bases and J 10 bases, with 10 bases left between them. The CDR3 consists of 13 residues. The DNA of the CDR3 is TGTGCCAGCAGCTTACAGGCTGGGTCACCCCTCCACTTT. Amino acids: CASSLQAGSPLHF.

The CDR3: CASSRLAGGSFNEQFF. CDR3 coding DNA: TGTGCCAGTAGTAGGCTAGCGGGAGGGAGTTTCAATGAGCAGTTCTTC. The genes are TRBV19 and TRBJ2-1; TRBD2 aligns across 12 bases. Trimming cost V 4 bases and J 6 bases; bases outside gene matches: 7. CDR3 length equals 16 residues. The germline V gene encodes CDR1 LNHDA and CDR2 SQIVND (reference sequence).

J is TRBJ2-7 and V is TRBV27; TRBD1 matches at 7 bases. J lost 7 bases, V lost 4 bases, and 10 bases had no gene match. Per germline, CDR1 MNHEY and CDR2 SMNVEV (reference sequence). This CDR3 is 14 amino acids long. The CDR3 DNA reads as TGTGCCAGCAGTTCTCTAGAGGGGGCTAGGGAGCAGTACTTC. Translation: CASSSLEGAREQYF.

This chain connects TRBV19 to TRBJ2-3; D may be TRBD1 (9 bases). Germline CDR1 is LNHDA and CDR2 is SQIVND (reference sequence). V lost 3 bases to trimming and J lost 3 bases, with 22 bases between them. This CDR3 region has 18 residues. CDR3 in amino acids: CASSIGGDRVRWTDTQYF. The CDR3 DNA reads as TGTGCCAGTAGTATCGGGGGGGACAGGGTAAGGTGGACAGATACGCAGTATTTT.

The rearrangement uses TRBV5-1 and TRBJ2-1; the match to TRBD2 covers 12 bases. The CDR3 is 18 residues long. Germline loops: CDR1 SGHRS, CDR2 YFSETQ. J was trimmed by 0 bases and V by 4 bases; bases with no gene match: 8. The CDR3 DNA is TGCGCCAGCAGCAAGCCGACGACTAGCGGGGGCTCCTACAATGAGCAGTTCTTC. This translates into CASSKPTTSGGSYNEQFF. Drawing the rest from reference TRBV5-1 and TRBJ2-1, the complete variable domain is KAGVTQTPRYLIKTRGQQVTLSCSPISGHRSVSWYQQTPGQGLQFLFEYFSETQRNKGNFPGRFSGRQFSNSRSEMNVSTLELGDSALYLCASSKPTTSGGSYNEQFFGPGTRLTVL.

The V call is TRBV7-9, the J call TRBJ1-1, with 8 bases lining up with TRBD1. Germline V gene sequence: CDR1 SEHNR, CDR2 FQNEAQ (reference sequence). This CDR3 has 15 amino acids. V lost 7 bases and J lost 3; bases outside the gene matches: 10. CDR3 sequence reads: CASNKEGTGHTEAFF. In DNA form, the CDR3 reads TGTGCCAGCAACAAGGAAGGGACAGGTCACACTGAAGCTTTCTTT.

V usage is TRBV12-5 and J usage is TRBJ1-5; possible D gene TRBD1, 5 bases. Trimming took 6 bases from V and 7 from J, leaving 19 bases between them. The CDR3 has 15 amino acids. Germline V gene data show CDR1 as LGHNT and CDR2 as FRNRAP. CDR3 DNA: TGTGCTAGTGGGGATCGGACGGAGGGGTGGCAGCCCCAGCATTTT. Its protein is CASGDRTEGWQPQHF.

The chain has TRBV30 and TRBJ2-7; D might be TRBD1 (6 bases). V was clipped by 4 bases and J by 1 base, with 8 bases between them. The CDR3 contains 12 residues. Germline CDR1 GTSNPN, CDR2 SVGIG (reference sequence). The DNA for the CDR3 is TGTGCCTGGACCCAGGGGTCCTACGAGCAGTACTTC. Its protein is CAWTQGSYEQYF. Based on the CDR3 plus reference TRBV30 and TRBJ2-7, the full variable domain is SQTIHQWPATLVQPVGSPLSLECTVEGTSNPNLYWYRQAAGRGLQLLFYSVGIGQISSEVPQNLSASRPQDRQFILSSKKLLLSDSGFYLCAWTQGSYEQYFGPGTRLTVT.

CDR3 sequence reads: CASSSSTSGPGELFF. The CDR3 nucleotides are TGCGCCAGCAGCTCTTCGACTAGCGGGCCCGGGGAGCTGTTTTTT. The V and J genes are TRBV5-1 and TRBJ2-2, with 10 bases identical to TRBD2. The trim removed 3 bases at V and 6 bases at J, leaving 5 bases unmatched. The CDR3 length is 15 residues. Germline V CDR1 and CDR2: SGHRS, YFSETQ. The entire variable domain, with the rest obtained from reference TRBV5-1 and TRBJ2-2, is as follows: KAGVTQTPRYLIKTRGQQVTLSCSPISGHRSVSWYQQTPGQGLQFLFEYFSETQRNKGNFPGRFSGRQFSNSRSEMNVSTLELGDSALYLCASSSSTSGPGELFFGEGSRLTVL.

The rearrangement links TRBV5-4 to TRBJ2-5; possible D gene TRBD1, 5 bases. Trimming took off 3 bases at V and 1 base at J, with 7 bases between the two ends. Germline V lookup: CDR1 SGHNT, CDR2 YYREEE (reference sequence). The CDR3 covers 13 residues. CDR3 amino acids: CASSSGSQETQYF. CDR3 DNA: TGTGCCAGCAGCTCAGGGTCCCAAGAGACCCAGTACTTC.

This clone was detected only once. The chain recombines TRBV7-8 with TRBJ2-7; TRBD1 matches at 8 bases. Germline V CDR1 and CDR2: SGHVS, FQNEAQ. The J segment lost 7 bases and the V segment lost 5 bases, leaving 10 bases of the junction unmatched. The CDR3 runs 14 residues. CDR3 in amino acids: CASSGTGASGEQYF. DNA for the CDR3: TGTGCCAGCAGCGGGACAGGAGCTTCGGGGGAGCAGTACTTC.

J is TRBJ2-5 and V is TRBV28, with D maybe TRBD1 (5 bases). The V end was cut by 5 bases, the J end by 7 bases, with 20 bases between. The CDR3 covers 15 residues. The germline V gene encodes CDR1 MDHEN and CDR2 SYDVKM. The CDR3 DNA reads TGTGCCAGCAGTCCCTATCGACAGTCCCAGTGGACCCAGTACTTC. As protein: CASSPYRQSQWTQYF.

The gene calls are TRBV19 and TRBJ1-2; 10 nucleotides match TRBD1. The CDR3 is 17 amino acids. Germline V gives CDR1 LNHDA, CDR2 SQIVND (reference sequence). V lost 6 bases and J lost 3; bases outside the gene matches: 13. CDR3 coding DNA: TGTGCCAGTAGCCCCCGGTGGGGACAGGGGTCGGACTATGGCTACACCTTC. It translates to CASSPRWGQGSDYGYTF.

The chain employs TRBV7-2 and TRBJ1-3, with TRBD1 identical over 8 bases. This CDR3 contains 16 residues. Trimming cost V 1 base and J 0 bases; bases outside gene matches: 2. CDR1 and CDR2 (germline): SGHTA, FQGNSA. The CDR3 region has the DNA TGTGCCAGCAGCTTAGGGGGACAGGTCTCTGGAAACACCATATATTTT. Amino acids: CASSLGGQVSGNTIYF. The whole variable domain, filled in from reference TRBV7-2 and TRBJ1-3, reads GAGVSQSPSNKVTEKGKDVELRCDPISGHTALYWYRQSLGQGLEFLIYFQGNSAPDKSGLPSDRFSAERTGGSVSTLTIQRTQQEDSAVYLCASSLGGQVSGNTIYFGEGSWLTVV.

The chain joins TRBV30 to TRBJ1-2; D remains ambiguous. V was clipped by 1 base and J by 8 bases, with 11 bases between them. The germline CDR1 and CDR2 sequences are GTSNPN and SVGIG (reference sequence). This CDR3 has 12 amino acids. The CDR3 nucleotides are TGTGCCTGGAGTGCGGACTGGAACGGCTACACCTTC. This encodes CAWSADWNGYTF.

This clone was seen only a few times. This chain uses TRBV7-2 with TRBJ2-3, with 11 bases that match TRBD2. This CDR3 is built from 19 residues. Germline CDR1 is SGHTA and CDR2 is FQGNSA. With 4 bases clipped from V and 0 bases from J, the junction kept 12 bases outside the gene matches. As DNA, the CDR3 is TGTGCCAGCAGCTCCCCCCACACTAGCGGGGGAGCTAGCACAGATACGCAGTATTTT. Its protein product is CASSSPHTSGGASTDTQYF.

The V gene is TRBV27, the J gene TRBJ2-7; 10 nucleotides agree with TRBD2. Germline lookup yields CDR1 MNHEY and CDR2 SMNVEV (reference sequence). The CDR3 has 16 residues. V dropped 2 bases and J dropped 5; count of bases not matched to a gene: 9. The chain's CDR3 is CASSLRAPSGSNEQYF. The CDR3 nucleotides read TGTGCCAGCAGTTTACGAGCCCCTAGCGGGAGCAACGAGCAGTACTTC.

This sequence joins TRBV5-1 and TRBJ1-5, with D unclear. The V end lost 1 base, the J end lost 8 bases, and 13 bases lay between the germline ends. The V gene's germline CDR1 is SGHRS and CDR2 YFSETQ. This CDR3 contains 14 residues. The CDR3 DNA reads TGCGCCAGCAGCTTGTCAGCGGGCCGGGAGCCCCAGCATTTT. It is translated as CASSLSAGREPQHF.

This clone showed up just once. The gene calls are TRBV6-1 and TRBJ1-3; no reliable D call. Germline values: CDR1 MNHNS, CDR2 SASEGT. This CDR3 spans 16 amino acids. The V end lost 3 bases, the J end lost 1 base, and 13 bases lay between the germline ends. The DNA for the CDR3 is TGTGCCAGCAGTGATCCTCCGTTTTTTTCTGGAAACACCATATATTTT. Amino acids: CASSDPPFFSGNTIYF.